The 31 T cell receptor beta chains reported below all come from one sample, sequenced in a study of blood T cell repertoires in COVID-19. Only in-frame clones appear in the TCRdb table, and some are missing; sequencing was by immunoSEQ multiplex PCR. The sample lists 200,000 to 250,000 clones; about 87% were seen once. Sequenced material: PBMCs or T cells enriched from blood (not recorded which). The receptors stem from a woman aged 30 to 39 who had been exposed to COVID-19.

The rearrangement joins TRBV5-1 to TRBJ2-1, with D maybe TRBD2 (5 bases). The CDR3 loop spans 15 amino acids. V shed 4 bases and J shed 4 bases, with 15 bases lying between them. Per germline, CDR1 SGHRS and CDR2 YFSETQ. CDR3 region: CASSKAGPSYNEQFF. CDR3 DNA sequence: TGCGCCAGCAGCAAGGCGGGCCCTAGTTACAATGAGCAGTTCTTC.

This clone was counted a single time. This sequence joins TRBV4-2 and TRBJ2-3, with D tentatively TRBD2 (7 bases). This CDR3 contains 17 residues. Trimming left V 4 bases short and J 6 bases short, with 23 bases between. CDR1 and CDR2 (germline): LGHNA, YNFKEQ. CDR3 DNA: TGTGCCAGCAGCCTAGCCCGAGGGGGGGCTGGGTTGGATACGCAGTATTTT. Its translation is CASSLARGGAGLDTQYF.

V usage is TRBV5-1 and J usage is TRBJ2-2; 12 bases are shared with TRBD1. The CDR3 covers 18 residues. V shed 4 bases and J 7 bases; nucleotides not matched to a gene: 14. The germline CDR1 and CDR2 sequences are SGHRS and YFSETQ. CDR3 protein: CASSEGSRGTGGIGELFF. Written as DNA, the CDR3 is TGCGCCAGCAGCGAGGGGTCGCGCGGGACAGGGGGCATCGGGGAGCTGTTTTTT.

CDR3 sequence: CASSLVLAPAATEAFF. The CDR3 region has the DNA TGTGCCAGCAGCTTGGTTTTGGCCCCCGCGGCGACTGAAGCTTTCTTT. This chain uses TRBV5-6 with TRBJ1-1; D is ambiguous. The CDR3 loop spans 16 amino acids. The V gene lost 0 bases and the J gene lost 5 bases, with 17 bases spanning the gap. Looked up from germline, CDR1 is SGHDT and CDR2 is YYEEEE.

V and J are TRBV5-4 and TRBJ1-1; 9 positions agree with TRBD1. In germline, CDR1 is SGHNT, CDR2 YYREEE (reference sequence). CDR3 length equals 14 residues. Trimming cost V 0 bases and J 7 bases; bases outside gene matches: 4. The CDR3 protein is CASSLGGDRVEAFF. DNA for the CDR3: TGTGCCAGCAGCTTGGGGGGGGACAGGGTTGAAGCTTTCTTT.

The chain employs TRBV5-6 and TRBJ2-7; tentatively, D is TRBD2 (7 bases). The CDR3 runs to 14 residues. Germline-derived CDR1 and CDR2 are SGHDT and YYEEEE. Trimming removed 6 bases from V and 4 bases from J, with 17 bases in between. The CDR3 is CASTPAGAGYEQYF. CDR3 coding DNA: TGTGCCAGCACTCCGGCGGGGGCCGGTTACGAGCAGTACTTC. The full variable domain, completed using reference TRBV5-6 and TRBJ2-7, is DAGVTQSPTHLIKTRGQQVTLRCSPKSGHDTVSWYQQALGQGPQFIFQYYEEEERQRGNFPDRFSGHQFPNYSSELNVNALLLGDSALYLCASTPAGAGYEQYFGPGTRLTVT.

CDR3 nucleotides: TGTGCCAGCAGTGTTTTCCGCGGGATCCGAGAGACCCAGTACTTC. As protein: CASSVFRGIRETQYF. This rearrangement joins TRBV25-1 to TRBJ2-5; TRBD2 is a possible D gene (6 bases). Germline CDR1 MGHDK, CDR2 SYGVNS. The ends were cut back, 4 bases at V and 4 bases at J, with 16 bases in the middle. CDR3 length: 15 residues.

J is TRBJ1-4 and V is TRBV7-2; 7 bases are shared with TRBD1. The CDR3 is 15 residues long. Germline trimming cut 6 bases from V and 4 bases from J; bases unmatched to any gene: 8. Germline V lookup: CDR1 SGHTA, CDR2 FQGNSA. The CDR3 DNA reads TGTGCCAGCAGTCATGGACAGGTCCTTAATGAAAAACTGTTTTTT. This codes for CASSHGQVLNEKLFF.

V and J are TRBV23-1 and TRBJ2-3; 7 nucleotides align to TRBD1. TRBV23-1 belongs to the ORF category, with a function that is uncertain. J gave up 2 bases and V 4 bases, and 9 bases lay outside the gene matches. The CDR3 consists of 16 residues. The CDR3 DNA reads TGCGCCAGCAGTCTCGCACCGGGACAGATCACAGATACGCAGTATTTT. Its protein product is CASSLAPGQITDTQYF.

The chain joins TRBV4-2 to TRBJ2-7; TRBD1 might be the D (6 bases). The CDR3 is 14 residues long. Germline loops: CDR1 LGHNA, CDR2 YNFKEQ. Trimming took off 3 bases at V and 4 bases at J, with 13 bases between the two ends. The CDR3 nucleotides read TGTGCCAGCAGCCAGGAAGCCGACAGGTACGAGCAGTACTTC. Encoded protein: CASSQEADRYEQYF.

The rearrangement joins TRBV5-4 to TRBJ2-1; the match to TRBD2 covers 10 bases. The CDR3 runs 14 residues. Germline-derived CDR1 and CDR2 are SGHNT and YYREEE (reference sequence). V shed 5 bases, J shed 6 bases, and the junction held 5 bases outside the gene matches. CDR3 in amino acids: CASSSSGRTNEQFF. The CDR3 DNA is TGTGCCAGCAGTAGTAGCGGGAGGACCAATGAGCAGTTCTTC.

This rearrangement joins TRBV3-1 (or the pseudogene TRBV3-2) to TRBJ1-5; D is perhaps TRBD1 (6 bases). Trimming shortened V by 1 base and J by 9 bases, and 19 bases separated the two germline ends. CDR1 is LGHDT and CDR2 is YNNKEL in the germline V gene (reference sequence). This CDR3 comprises 16 residues. In nucleotides, the CDR3 is TGTGCCAGCAGCCAAGGCGGGGGCGCAGGGGAGTCGCCCCAGCATTTT. As protein: CASSQGGGAGESPQHF.

The chain links TRBV28 to TRBJ1-1; D is unresolved. Germline CDR1 reads MDHEN; CDR2 reads SYDVKM. V lost 7 bases and J 7 bases, leaving 19 bases between the germline ends. CDR3 size: 14 residues. The CDR3 region has the DNA TGTGCCAGCACCGCGGCGGGTTTAGGGCGTGAAGCTTTCTTT. It encodes CASTAAGLGREAFF.

The chain is built from TRBV28 and TRBJ1-2; D uncertain. Germline V gene data show CDR1 as MDHEN and CDR2 as SYDVKM. The CDR3 is made up of 15 amino acids. V dropped 1 base and J dropped 8 bases, with 17 bases sitting between them. The chain's CDR3 is CASSLSKALREGYTF. The CDR3 DNA reads as TGTGCCAGCAGTTTATCTAAAGCGCTTCGGGAAGGCTACACCTTC.

This clone was seen a single time. The chain combines TRBV27 with TRBJ1-6, with D possibly being TRBD1 (5 bases). This CDR3 has 18 amino acids. V lost 0 bases to trimming and J lost 4 bases, with 16 bases between them. Germline loops: CDR1 MNHEY, CDR2 SMNVEV (reference sequence). The CDR3 protein is CASSLSSGLGQYNSPLHF. CDR3 DNA sequence: TGTGCCAGCAGTTTATCGTCAGGGTTGGGTCAATATAATTCACCCCTCCACTTT.

This clone was observed a handful of times. J is TRBJ1-6 and V is TRBV6-4; the D is unclear. Germline CDR1 is MRHNA and CDR2 is SNTAGT. Trimming took 6 bases from V and 0 from J, leaving 9 bases between them. The CDR3 consists of 15 residues. The DNA for the CDR3 is TGTGCCAGCAGCGCAGTCAGCTCCTATAATTCACCCCTCCACTTT. This translates into CASSAVSSYNSPLHF.

The V and J genes are TRBV19 and TRBJ2-2; D may be TRBD2 (6 bases). The germline V gene encodes CDR1 LNHDA and CDR2 SQIVND (reference sequence). Trimming removed 0 bases from V and 6 bases from J, with 14 bases in between. The CDR3 is 16 amino acids. CDR3 DNA: TGTGCCAGTAGTATAGAACGGAGGGGACGGGCCGGGGAGCTGTTTTTT. Its protein product is CASSIERRGRAGELFF.

The chain employs TRBV6-5 and TRBJ1-5, with 9 bases fitting TRBD1. The CDR3 sequence is 15 residues long. J lost 7 bases, V lost 0 bases, and 4 bases had no gene match. The germline gives CDR1 MNHEY, CDR2 SVGAGI. The CDR3 region is CASSYSGTGKQPQHF. Here the CDR3 DNA reads TGTGCCAGCAGTTACTCCGGGACAGGGAAGCAGCCCCAGCATTTT.

The chain combines TRBV5-1 with TRBJ1-4; 9 bases are a match to TRBD1. This CDR3 has 15 residues. CDR1 and CDR2 from the germline V gene are SGHRS and YFSETQ. The J segment lost 4 bases and the V segment lost 4 bases, leaving 5 bases of the junction unmatched. For the CDR3, the DNA is TGCGCCAGCAGCCTCCGGACAGGGGTTAATGAAAAACTGTTTTTT. Amino acid sequence: CASSLRTGVNEKLFF.

The chain links TRBV12-3 or TRBV12-4 to TRBJ1-1; D is possibly TRBD1 (5 bases). The CDR3 is 13 residues long. V shed 6 bases and J shed 3 bases, with 11 bases lying between them. CDR3 sequence: CASRTDTHTEAFF. The CDR3 nucleotides are TGTGCCAGCAGGACGGACACGCACACTGAAGCTTTCTTT.

The rearrangement joins TRBV30 to TRBJ1-6, with D perhaps matching TRBD1 (6 bases). Germline-derived CDR1 and CDR2 are GTSNPN and SVGIG (reference sequence). Trimming took off 4 bases at V and 5 bases at J, with 12 bases between the two ends. CDR3 size: 14 residues. The CDR3 coding sequence is TGTGCCTGGAAAGCGAACAGGGATAATTCACCCCTCCACTTT. Residues: CAWKANRDNSPLHF.

The V and J genes are TRBV2 and TRBJ1-1, with D possibly matching TRBD1 (5 bases). The CDR3 has 14 amino acids. V was clipped by 8 bases and J by 4 bases, with 17 bases between them. The germline CDR1 and CDR2 sequences are SNHLY and FYNNEI. CDR3: CASATGVIGTEAFF. The CDR3 bases are TGTGCCAGCGCCACGGGGGTGATTGGCACTGAAGCTTTCTTT.

The CDR3 DNA reads as TGTGCCAGCAGCCGGGACAGCTCTGGAAACACCATATATTTT. Protein product: CASSRDSSGNTIYF. The chain combines TRBV7-2 with TRBJ1-3; 7 bases are shared with TRBD1. The CDR3 extends over 14 amino acids. Germline CDR1 reads SGHTA; CDR2 reads FQGNSA. The V segment lost 5 bases and the J segment 0 bases; nucleotides outside the gene matches: 1.

The chain couples TRBV30 to TRBJ2-3, with TRBD1 identical over 8 bases. The CDR3 is 17 amino acids. Germline CDR1 reads GTSNPN; CDR2 reads SVGIG (reference sequence). The V and J ends lost 0 bases and 3 bases, in that order; junction bases with no gene match: 11. The CDR3 region is CAWSVRTGTGTTDTQYF. The DNA for the CDR3 is TGTGCCTGGAGTGTGCGGACCGGGACAGGCACGACAGATACGCAGTATTTT.

The V and J genes are TRBV25-1 and TRBJ2-7; TRBD2 aligns across 7 bases. Germline V gene lookup returns CDR1 MGHDK and CDR2 SYGVNS. The CDR3 runs to 13 residues. The junction had 9 bases not matched to a gene; V was cut back by 10 bases and J by 3 bases. This chain's CDR3 is CATRPSGNYEQYF. The CDR3 region has the DNA TGTGCCACCCGGCCTAGCGGCAACTACGAGCAGTACTTC.

In this sample, this clone turned up once. The V and J genes are TRBV4-1 and TRBJ2-1, with 9 bases aligning to TRBD2. With 5 bases clipped from V and 3 bases from J, the junction kept 8 bases outside the gene matches. Germline CDR1 is MGHRA and CDR2 is YSYEKL. The CDR3 covers 16 residues. This CDR3 is CASSSPLAGFYNEQFF. Here the CDR3 DNA reads TGCGCCAGCAGCTCCCCACTAGCGGGTTTCTACAATGAGCAGTTCTTC.

This clone showed up just once. This sequence joins TRBV28 and TRBJ2-1; 11 positions match TRBD2. Unmatched junction bases numbered 7, after V lost 3 bases and J lost 9 bases. The germline V gene has CDR1 MDHEN and CDR2 SYDVKM. The CDR3 is 15 amino acids. Written as DNA, the CDR3 is TGTGCCAGCAGTTTGGTTAGCGGGAGGGCGGGTGAGCAGTTCTTC. It translates to CASSLVSGRAGEQFF.

The chain is built from TRBV5-6 and TRBJ2-2; TRBD1 matches at 8 bases. The CDR3 spans 16 residues. The V and J ends lost 2 bases and 4 bases, in that order; junction bases with no gene match: 7. Germline CDR1 is SGHDT and CDR2 is YYEEEE. In DNA form, the CDR3 reads TGTGCCAGCAGCTTATACAGGGGGTATCGCACCGGGGAGCTGTTTTTT. It encodes CASSLYRGYRTGELFF.

The chain recombines TRBV7-3 with TRBJ1-4; 9 bases map to TRBD1. CDR1 SGHTA and CDR2 FQGTGA come from the germline V gene. This CDR3 comprises 16 residues. Trimming cost V 5 bases and J 3 bases; bases outside gene matches: 7. CDR3: CASSQQQGAPNEKLFF. The CDR3 DNA follows: TGTGCCAGCAGCCAACAACAGGGGGCTCCTAATGAAAAACTGTTTTTT. The full variable domain, in which reference TRBV7-3 and TRBJ1-4 provide the parts outside the CDR3, is GAGVSQTPSNKVTEKGKYVELRCDPISGHTALYWYRQSLGQGPEFLIYFQGTGAADDSGLPNDRFFAVRPEGSVSTLKIQRTERGDSAVYLCASSQQQGAPNEKLFFGSGTQLSVL.

In the case of this clone: Other DNA sequences within the sample encode an identical CDR3. V is TRBV9 and J is TRBJ2-7, with unresolved D. Germline CDR1 is SGDLS and CDR2 is YYNGEE. The CDR3 runs to 14 residues. The V end lost 2 bases, the J end lost 0 bases, and 9 bases lay between the germline ends. In nucleotides, the CDR3 is TGTGCCAGCAGCGTCGGCGGAAGCTCCTACGAGCAGTACTTC. Translating it yields CASSVGGSSYEQYF.

The gene calls are TRBV19 and TRBJ1-6, with 10 bases lining up with TRBD1. Germline-derived CDR1 and CDR2 are LNHDA and SQIVND (reference sequence). CDR3 length: 16 residues. Unmatched junction bases numbered 11, after V lost 6 bases and J lost 9 bases. The CDR3 region has the DNA TGTGCCAGTAGCAAAACACCGGGACAGGGGCCTTCACCCCTCCACTTT. It translates to CASSKTPGQGPSPLHF.